The 3 T cell receptor beta chains below come from one sample, sequenced in a study of graft-versus-host responses after intestinal transplantation. The antigens these receptors bind are not known. TCRdb's copy holds only in-frame clones and misses some; the assay was immunoSEQ multiplex PCR. Of about 88,000 clones listed, 91% are singletons. The sample was unstimulated CD4+ T cells sorted from spleen or lymph node cells, taken before transplant. The receptors originated from a human donor who was the organ donor for an intestinal transplant.

This rearrangement joins TRBV5-1 to TRBJ2-4; 9 bases are a match to TRBD1. With 5 bases clipped from V and 7 bases from J, the junction kept 4 bases outside the gene matches. This CDR3 is 13 amino acids long. Germline values: CDR1 SGHRS, CDR2 YFSETQ. In DNA form, the CDR3 reads TGCGCCAGCAGTTCCGGACAGGGGAACATTCAGTACTTC. Its protein is CASSSGQGNIQYF. Supplemented by reference TRBV5-1 and TRBJ2-4, the full variable domain reads KAGVTQTPRYLIKTRGQQVTLSCSPISGHRSVSWYQQTPGQGLQFLFEYFSETQRNKGNFPGRFSGRQFSNSRSEMNVSTLELGDSALYLCASSSGQGNIQYFGAGTRLSVL.

The rearrangement links TRBV9 to TRBJ2-1; 9 bases are shared with TRBD2. This CDR3 is built from 17 residues. J gave up 9 bases and V 3 bases, and 16 bases lay outside the gene matches. Germline V gene data show CDR1 as SGDLS and CDR2 as YYNGEE. The CDR3: CASSGRTGTSLPIEQFF. The CDR3 DNA reads TGTGCCAGCAGCGGACGAACCGGGACTAGCCTCCCGATTGAGCAGTTCTTC.

V and J are TRBV28 and TRBJ2-7; D is perhaps TRBD2 (5 bases). Per the germline V gene, CDR1 is MDHEN and CDR2 is SYDVKM. V was trimmed by 2 bases and J by 2 bases, leaving 19 bases between them. The CDR3 is 17 amino acids. This chain's CDR3 is CASSLELVPDATYEQYF. The CDR3 region has the DNA TGTGCCAGCAGTTTAGAACTAGTCCCGGACGCTACCTACGAGCAGTACTTC.